The table lists the clone carrying this T cell receptor (beta chain) with a few counts. The antigen is unknown. This entry belongs to a study of blood T cells in healthy people across ages. Study-level findings and limits: The long-lived group displayed more naive CD4+ cells, plus higher diversity, than the aged donors did.

Next came a second PCR, run for about 6 to 12 cycles, which used a sample-barcoded 5' primer along with a J-beta primer mix. Unique molecular identifiers of 12 random nucleotides labeled each cDNA. TCRdb analysed the 5' RACE reads with MiXCR anew, one entry per CDR3 protein. In the table there are some 1.5 million distinct CDR3 sequences, roughly 27% of which are singletons. Germline CDR1 reads KGHSH; CDR2 reads LQKENI. The V gene end was trimmed by 2 bases and the J gene end by 5 bases; junction bases not matched to a gene: 3. This CDR3 has 15 residues. Donors gave 8 to 10 milliliters of peripheral blood apiece. Samples had at least 7 million PBMCs isolated from them.

This chain uses TRBV18 with TRBJ1-5; 10 bases agree with TRBD1. Sequencing was done on a sample of blood. This TCR came from a woman aged 30 to 39 in good health. The CDR3 DNA sequence: TGTGCCAGCTCACCAGGGACAGGGGATCATCAGCCCCAGCATTTT. Protein: CASSPGTGDHQPQHF.